This T cell receptor (beta chain) originates from a study of T cell repertoires in cytomegalovirus infection. Looking at the study overall: CMV infection and matching HLA type were both indicated by public TCR beta signatures.

The V gene's germline CDR1 is MDHEN and CDR2 SYDVKM. The trim removed 2 bases at V and 2 bases at J, leaving 2 bases unmatched. The CDR3 contains 15 residues. Study findings and constraints: Cumulative public TCR beta family frequency identified carriers of CMV plus the relevant HLA. Across the ex vivo response, the dominant clonotypes were HLA-C-restricted CMV-specific TCR beta clonotypes.

TCRdb reanalysed the reads using MiXCR and keeps one entry per CDR3 protein. Altogether roughly 280,000 distinct CDR3 sequences are present, around 13% being singletons, with the ten largest covering roughly 8.9%. A note on this clonotype: Its antigen is unknown.

The rearrangement joins TRBV28 to TRBJ1-5; TRBD1 matches at 8 bases. The TCR sequence derives from a human donor in good health (CMV status not recorded). Some clones in this sample may be carry-over from other donors' samples. Sequencing input: PBMCs. Written as DNA, the CDR3 is TGTGCCAGCAGTTTACAGGGGGCCGGCAATCAGCCCCAGCATTTT. This encodes CASSLQGAGNQPQHF.